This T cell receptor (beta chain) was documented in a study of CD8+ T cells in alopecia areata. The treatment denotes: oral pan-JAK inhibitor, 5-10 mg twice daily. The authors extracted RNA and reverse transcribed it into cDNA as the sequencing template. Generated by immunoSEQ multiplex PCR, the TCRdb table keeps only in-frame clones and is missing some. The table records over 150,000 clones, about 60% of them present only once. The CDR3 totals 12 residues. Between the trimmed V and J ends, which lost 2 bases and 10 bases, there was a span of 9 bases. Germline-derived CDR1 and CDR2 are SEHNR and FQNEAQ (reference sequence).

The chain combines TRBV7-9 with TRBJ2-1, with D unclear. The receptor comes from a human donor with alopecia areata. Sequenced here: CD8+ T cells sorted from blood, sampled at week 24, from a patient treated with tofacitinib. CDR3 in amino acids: CASSLNGKEQFF. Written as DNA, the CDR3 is TGTGCCAGCAGCTTAAATGGGAAAGAGCAGTTCTTC.